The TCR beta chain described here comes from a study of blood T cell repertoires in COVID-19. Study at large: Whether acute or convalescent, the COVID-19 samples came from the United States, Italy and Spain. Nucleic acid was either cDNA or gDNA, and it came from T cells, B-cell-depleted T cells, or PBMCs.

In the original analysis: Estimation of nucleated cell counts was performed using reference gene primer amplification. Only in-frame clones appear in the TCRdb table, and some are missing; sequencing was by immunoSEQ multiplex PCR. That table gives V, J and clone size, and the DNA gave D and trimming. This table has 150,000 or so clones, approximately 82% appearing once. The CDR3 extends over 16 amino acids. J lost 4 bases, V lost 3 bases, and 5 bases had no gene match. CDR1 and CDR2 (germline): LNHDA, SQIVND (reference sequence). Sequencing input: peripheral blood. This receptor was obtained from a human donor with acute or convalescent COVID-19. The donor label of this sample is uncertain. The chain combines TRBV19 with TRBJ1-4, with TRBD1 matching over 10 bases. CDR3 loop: CASSMSGTGVNEKLFF. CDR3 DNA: TGTGCCAGTAGTATGTCGGGGACAGGGGTTAATGAAAAACTGTTTTTT.